This TCR beta chain is from a study of blood T cell repertoires in COVID-19 (dated by TCRdb to about 2020). At the level of the whole study: The collaborator samples originated in the United States, Italy and Spain and spanned the acute and convalescent phases of COVID-19. The prospective study material was composed of cDNA or gDNA derived from T cells, B-cell-depleted T cells, or PBMCs. The dataset comprised deeply sampled blood TCRbeta repertoires from subjects exposed to, actively infected with, or recovered from COVID-19. The repertoires were released in a freely available public database meant as a resource for research on the immune response to SARS-CoV-2. The samples were drawn from the first 160 participants of the ongoing ImmuneRACE study and from more than 1,000 subjects provided by 6 global collaborators. The sample metadata nearly always contained a de-identified subject ID, COVID-19 status, age in years and sex. Where available, HLA class I and class II types were obtained from metadata supplied by the sample provider rather than from assay-based typing.

The immunoSEQ Assay, a bias-controlled multiplex PCR, was used to amplify TCRbeta CDR3 regions from genomic DNA. The authors' analysis ran thus. Within the assay, amplification of reference gene primers was used to estimate how many nucleated cells each sample contained. To quantify the absolute abundance of each unique TCRbeta CDR3 rearrangement, sequence reads were collapsed and filtered. For each sample, productive Simpson clonality was calculated by taking the square root of Simpson's diversity index across productive rearrangements. Here the immuneACCESS table is served through TCRdb, limited to in-frame sequences with V and J called. Missing clones are a known gap in these copies; in checked studies unresolved V genes cover under half, and the rest lacks a known reason. V and J calls and clone size are copied from that table; D and trimming were computed from the DNA. The sample has 60,000 to 75,000 clones on record, around 74% of them singletons. The top ten clonotypes cover about 6.4% of the sample.

V lost 6 bases and J lost 6 bases, and the count of bases not matched to a germline gene is 6. Looking up the germline V gene yields CDR1 KGHSH and CDR2 LQKENI. From the cysteine up to the phenylalanine, the CDR3 has a length of 13 residues. This entry keeps only the CDR3 DNA: 39 bases, framed from base 1. On this clone itself: No cognate antigen has been identified for it. Base-call qualities are not available, and no considerably larger clone is one nucleotide away.

Collaborating institutions collected whole blood in K2EDTA tubes following their own protocols. For TCRbeta analysis, collaborators shipped samples as frozen whole blood, isolated PBMCs, or DNA extracted from either of those sample types. What the research found in general, with its limitations: The quantity of clinical and demographic metadata differed by source and by participant and was supplied without curation.

The material sequenced was peripheral blood. The chain is made from TRBV18 and TRBJ1-2, with TRBD1 identical over 8 junction bases. The receptor was isolated from a woman aged 45-65 years with active or convalescent COVID-19. CDR3 sequence: CASSQGQGDGYTF. The bases read TGTGCCAGCTCGCAAGGACAGGGCGATGGCTACACCTTC.